These T cell receptor beta chains were read from a single sample in a study of T cell repertoires in ileal Crohn's disease. Profiling relied on immunoSEQ multiplex PCR, and the TCRdb table lists in-frame clones only, not all of them. Altogether tens of thousands of clones are present, approximately 88% being singletons, with the ten largest covering approximately 2%. Sequencing used ileal tissue. Receptor source: an adult with Crohn's disease. CDR3s include the opening cysteine and the closing phenylalanine or tryptophan. The order of the fields is CDR3 protein, CDR3 DNA, D gene, J gene, clone size, V gene. D genes are given only for firm matches. The listing skips clone size in some rows; elsewhere it reads once, few, many or a size class.

CSANLGGLREAFF,TGCAGCGCCAACCTGGGGGGGTTGAGGGAAGCTTTCTTT,-,TRBJ1-1,-,TRBV29-1
CATEQGSSYNSPLHF,TGTGCCACAGAACAGGGGAGCTCCTATAATTCACCCCTCCACTTT,TRBD1,TRBJ1-6,once,TRBV28
CSVMGRGKLNEQFF,TGCAGCGTTATGGGCAGGGGGAAACTCAATGAGCAGTTCTTC,TRBD1,TRBJ2-1,-,TRBV29-1
CASSLDRNQPQHF,TGTGCCAGCAGCTTAGATCGTAATCAGCCCCAGCATTTT,-,TRBJ1-5,-,TRBV11-3
CASSRTGRTGELFF,TGTGCCAGCAGCAGGACAGGGAGGACCGGGGAGCTGTTTTTT,TRBD1,TRBJ2-2,-,TRBV5-4
CASSFRAGRSGNTIYF,TGTGCCAGCAGTTTTCGGGCGGGGCGCTCTGGAAACACCATATATTTT,-,TRBJ1-3,-,TRBV13
CASYRGLTNTEAFF,TGCGCCAGCTACAGAGGACTCACGAACACTGAAGCTTTCTTT,-,TRBJ1-1,-,TRBV5-1
CASSSRLAGGHTGELFF,TGTGCCAGCAGCTCTCGACTAGCGGGAGGCCACACCGGGGAGCTGTTTTTT,TRBD2,TRBJ2-2,few,TRBV7-2
CASSEGASTEAFF,TGTGCCAGCAGTGAGGGGGCCAGCACTGAAGCTTTCTTT,TRBD1,TRBJ1-1,-,TRBV6-6
CASSPALREQETQYF,TGCGCCAGCAGCCCTGCACTCCGTGAGCAAGAGACCCAGTACTTC,-,TRBJ2-5,-,TRBV5-1
CASRIRTGSYEQYF,TGTGCCAGTAGGATCAGGACGGGATCCTACGAGCAGTACTTC,-,TRBJ2-7,-,TRBV19
CASPKRRSYNEQFF,TGTGCCAGTCCGAAGCGGAGATCCTACAATGAGCAGTTCTTC,-,TRBJ2-1,once,TRBV19
CASSYPTTSGDYEQYF,TGTGCCAGCAGTTACCCCACGACTAGCGGCGACTACGAGCAGTACTTC,TRBD2,TRBJ2-7,-,TRBV6-6
CASSQDLQLDRHNQPQHF,TGTGCCAGCAGCCAAGATCTCCAATTAGACAGGCACAATCAGCCCCAGCATTTT,-,TRBJ1-5,-,TRBV4-2
CASSLDGSSSYNEQFF,TGTGCCAGCAGCTTAGACGGGAGTAGCTCCTACAATGAGCAGTTCTTC,-,TRBJ2-1,-,TRBV7-2
CASSATRQGSYEQYF,TGTGCCAGCAGTGCTACGAGACAGGGCTCCTACGAGCAGTACTTC,TRBD1,TRBJ2-7,-,TRBV6-1
CASSYSAGQNQPQHF,TGTGCCAGCAGTTACTCGGCAGGTCAAAATCAGCCCCAGCATTTT,-,TRBJ1-5,-,TRBV6-5
CASSPSQAYANQPQHF,TGTGCCAGCTCACCATCCCAGGCCTATGCGAATCAGCCCCAGCATTTT,-,TRBJ1-5,-,TRBV18
CASSLFAGLSGANVLTF,TGTGCCAGCAGCTTGTTCGCAGGCCTCTCTGGGGCCAACGTCCTGACTTTC,-,TRBJ2-6,-,TRBV5-6
CASGPNNNEQFF,TGTGCCAGTGGCCCGAATAACAATGAGCAGTTCTTC,-,TRBJ2-1,-,TRBV19
CASRQGSAEAFF,TGTGCCAGCAGACAGGGTTCGGCTGAAGCTTTCTTT,-,TRBJ1-1,-,TRBV2
CASSEFVTANTGELFF,TGTGCCAGCAGTGAGTTCGTGACAGCGAACACCGGGGAGCTGTTTTTT,-,TRBJ2-2,-,TRBV6-1
CASSLRLTSGTSTDTQYF,TGCGCCAGCAGCCTTCGACTCACTAGCGGAACTAGCACAGATACGCAGTATTTT,TRBD2,TRBJ2-3,-,TRBV4-3
CAISSGNTIYF,TGTGCCATCTCTTCTGGAAACACCATATATTTT,-,TRBJ1-3,-,TRBV10-3
CASNEGAEAFF,TGTGCCAGCAATGAGGGCGCTGAAGCTTTCTTT,-,TRBJ1-1,-,TRBV28
CASLHGRGTDTQYF,TGTGCCAGCTTACACGGGCGCGGGACAGATACGCAGTATTTT,-,TRBJ2-3,-,TRBV6-6
CATSRGSEGTEAFF,TGTGCCACCAGCAGAGGCTCCGAGGGCACTGAAGCTTTCTTT,-,TRBJ1-1,few,TRBV15
CSVMTLEYNEQYF,TGCAGCGTTATGACTCTGGAGTACAACGAGCAGTACTTC,-,TRBJ2-7,-,TRBV29-1
CASSSASNSPLHF,TGTGCCAGCAGCTCAGCGAGTAATTCACCCCTCCACTTT,-,TRBJ1-6,-,TRBV7-9
CASSAGAHGYTF,TGTGCCAGCAGCGCTGGGGCCCATGGCTACACCTTC,-,TRBJ1-2,once,TRBV9
CASSLGTSPILEQFF,TGTGCCAGCAGCTTGGGGACTAGTCCCATACTTGAGCAGTTCTTC,TRBD2,TRBJ2-1,-,TRBV7-8
CSVEEGRAFF,TGCAGCGTTGAAGAGGGGAGAGCTTTCTTT,-,TRBJ1-1,-,TRBV29-1
CASSPQGRMTEAFF,TGTGCCAGCAGCCCTCAGGGTAGGATGACTGAAGCTTTCTTT,-,TRBJ1-1,-,TRBV7-9
CASSNTKQGTSGELFF,TGCGCCAGCAGCAATACCAAACAGGGGACCTCCGGGGAGCTGTTTTTT,TRBD1,TRBJ2-2,once,TRBV5-1
CASSIGAHGSGNTIYF,TGTGCCAGTAGTATAGGGGCCCACGGATCTGGAAACACCATATATTTT,-,TRBJ1-3,-,TRBV19
CASSLANGEQFF,TGTGCCAGCAGCTTGGCTAATGGTGAGCAGTTCTTC,-,TRBJ2-1,-,TRBV5-4
CASNLGQNTEAFF,TGTGCCAGCAACTTGGGACAGAACACTGAAGCTTTCTTT,-,TRBJ1-1,-,TRBV28
CASGFSGGNQPQHF,TGTGCCAGCGGGTTCTCGGGGGGCAATCAGCCCCAGCATTTT,-,TRBJ1-5,-,TRBV21-1
CASSLDIYQETQYF,TGTGCCAGCAGCTTAGACATCTACCAAGAGACCCAGTACTTC,-,TRBJ2-5,once,TRBV7-9
CASGGAPTIYF,TGTGCCAGCGGAGGGGCCCCCACCATATATTTT,-,TRBJ1-3,-,TRBV2
CASSLTGNSNQPQHF,TGTGCCAGCAGTCTGACAGGGAATAGCAATCAGCCCCAGCATTTT,TRBD1,TRBJ1-5,once,TRBV6-1
CASSPGQGFGDEKLFF,TGTGCCAGCAGCCCGGGACAGGGGTTCGGCGATGAAAAACTGTTTTTT,TRBD1,TRBJ1-4,-,TRBV5-8
CASNLNNQPQHF,TGTGCCAGCAACTTGAACAATCAGCCCCAGCATTTT,-,TRBJ1-5,-,TRBV6-1
CASSQQETGNDYEQYF,TGCGCCAGCAGCCAACAAGAAACAGGGAACGACTACGAGCAGTACTTC,-,TRBJ2-7,-,TRBV4-1
CASSPTGPDGYTF,TGTGCCAGCAGCCCTACAGGGCCCGATGGCTACACCTTC,-,TRBJ1-2,-,TRBV6-5
CASHGENYGYTF,TGTGCCAGCCACGGAGAAAACTATGGCTACACCTTC,-,TRBJ1-2,-,TRBV18
CASSLLAGAGANVLTF,TGCGCCAGCAGCCTACTAGCGGGAGCTGGGGCCAACGTCCTGACTTTC,TRBD2,TRBJ2-6,-,TRBV5-1
CAWRAGEYTIYF,TGTGCCTGGAGGGCAGGGGAGTACACCATATATTTT,-,TRBJ1-3,-,TRBV30
CASSPSRGLSTDTQYF,TGTGCCAGCTCACCAAGTCGGGGACTTAGCACAGATACGCAGTATTTT,-,TRBJ2-3,-,TRBV18
CASSPGQSSNQPQHF,TGTGCCAGCAGCCCGGGACAAAGTAGCAATCAGCCCCAGCATTTT,-,TRBJ1-5,-,TRBV11-2
CASSVARNTEAFF,TGTGCCAGCAGCGTAGCCAGAAACACTGAAGCTTTCTTT,-,TRBJ1-1,-,TRBV9
CAWSVRGKGGSPLHF,TGTGCCTGGAGTGTACGCGGGAAAGGTGGTTCACCCCTCCACTTT,-,TRBJ1-6,few,TRBV30